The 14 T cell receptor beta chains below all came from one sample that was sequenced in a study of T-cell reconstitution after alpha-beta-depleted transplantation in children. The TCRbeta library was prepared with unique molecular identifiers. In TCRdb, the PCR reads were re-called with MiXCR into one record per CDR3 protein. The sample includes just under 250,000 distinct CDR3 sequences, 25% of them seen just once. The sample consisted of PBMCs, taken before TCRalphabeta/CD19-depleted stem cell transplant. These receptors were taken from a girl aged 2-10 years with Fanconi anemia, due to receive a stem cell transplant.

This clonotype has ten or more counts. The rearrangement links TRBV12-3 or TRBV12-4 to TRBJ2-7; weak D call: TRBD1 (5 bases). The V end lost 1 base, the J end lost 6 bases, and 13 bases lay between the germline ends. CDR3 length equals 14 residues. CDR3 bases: TGTGCCAGCAGTTTAGGACAGAATTCCGGCGAGCAGTACTTC. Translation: CASSLGQNSGEQYF.

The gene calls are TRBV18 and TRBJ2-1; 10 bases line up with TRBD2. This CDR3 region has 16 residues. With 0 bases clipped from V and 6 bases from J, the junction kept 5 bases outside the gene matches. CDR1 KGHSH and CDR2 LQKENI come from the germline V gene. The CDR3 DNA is TGTGCCAGCTCACCACCCGGGACTAGCGACGGCAATGAGCAGTTCTTC. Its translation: CASSPPGTSDGNEQFF. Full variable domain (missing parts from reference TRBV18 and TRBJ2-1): NAGVMQNPRHLVRRRGQEARLRCSPMKGHSHVYWYRQLPEEGLKFMVYLQKENIIDESGMPKERFSAEFPKEGPSILRIQQVVRGDSAAYFCASSPPGTSDGNEQFFGPGTRLTVL.

The CDR3 DNA reads TGTGCCAGCAGTGGGGGTTTGACAGATCAAGAGACCCAGTACTTC. Encoded protein: CASSGGLTDQETQYF. The chain joins TRBV6-1 to TRBJ2-5, with D perhaps TRBD1 (5 bases). CDR1 is MNHNS, CDR2 SASEGT, per germline. Deletions cut 4 bases from V and 2 bases from J, with 14 bases between. The CDR3 has 15 amino acids.

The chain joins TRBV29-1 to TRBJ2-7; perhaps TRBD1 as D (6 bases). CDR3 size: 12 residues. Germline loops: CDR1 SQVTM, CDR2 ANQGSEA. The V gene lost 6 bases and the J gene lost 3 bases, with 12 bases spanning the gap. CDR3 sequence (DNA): TGCAGCGTAGAGACAGGACGCTACGAGCAGTACTTC. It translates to CSVETGRYEQYF.

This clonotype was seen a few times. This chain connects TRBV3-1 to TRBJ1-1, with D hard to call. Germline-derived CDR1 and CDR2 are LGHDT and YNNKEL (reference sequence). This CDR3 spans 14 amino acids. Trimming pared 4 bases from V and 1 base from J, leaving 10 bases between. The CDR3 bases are TGTGCCAGCAGCCGATCTTCCGGGAACACTGAAGCTTTCTTT. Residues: CASSRSSGNTEAFF.

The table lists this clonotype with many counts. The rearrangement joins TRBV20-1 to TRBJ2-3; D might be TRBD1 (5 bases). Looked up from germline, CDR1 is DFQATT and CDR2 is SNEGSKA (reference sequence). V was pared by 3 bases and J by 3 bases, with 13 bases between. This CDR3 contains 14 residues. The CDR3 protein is CSARTEEETDTQYF. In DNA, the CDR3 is TGCAGTGCTAGGACAGAGGAAGAGACAGATACGCAGTATTTT.

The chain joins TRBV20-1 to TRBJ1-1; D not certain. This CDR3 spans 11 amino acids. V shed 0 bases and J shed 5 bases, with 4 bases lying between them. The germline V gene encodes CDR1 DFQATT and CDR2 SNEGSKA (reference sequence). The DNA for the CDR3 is TGCAGTGCTAGAGAAAATACTGAAGCTTTCTTT. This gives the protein CSARENTEAFF.

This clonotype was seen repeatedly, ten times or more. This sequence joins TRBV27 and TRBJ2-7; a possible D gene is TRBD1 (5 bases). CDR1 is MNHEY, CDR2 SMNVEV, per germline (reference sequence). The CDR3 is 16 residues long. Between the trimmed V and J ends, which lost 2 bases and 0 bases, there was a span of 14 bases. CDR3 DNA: TGTGCCAGCAGTTTAAAAGGGGCTGGGTCCTCCTACGAGCAGTACTTC. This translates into CASSLKGAGSSYEQYF.

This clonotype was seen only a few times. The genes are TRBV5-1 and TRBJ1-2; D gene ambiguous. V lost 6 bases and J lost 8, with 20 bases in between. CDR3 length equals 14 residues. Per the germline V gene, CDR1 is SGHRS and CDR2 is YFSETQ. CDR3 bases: TGCGCCAGCACTCCGCCGGGCCTAACCTCCGGCTACACCTTC. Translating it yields CASTPPGLTSGYTF. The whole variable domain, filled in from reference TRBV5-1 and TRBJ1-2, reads KAGVTQTPRYLIKTRGQQVTLSCSPISGHRSVSWYQQTPGQGLQFLFEYFSETQRNKGNFPGRFSGRQFSNSRSEMNVSTLELGDSALYLCASTPPGLTSGYTFGSGTRLTVV.

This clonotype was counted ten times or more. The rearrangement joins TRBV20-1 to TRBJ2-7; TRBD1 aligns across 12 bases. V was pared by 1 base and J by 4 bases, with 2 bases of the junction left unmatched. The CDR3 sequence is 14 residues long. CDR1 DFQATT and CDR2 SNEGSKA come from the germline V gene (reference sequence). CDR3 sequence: CSARGDRGRYEQYF. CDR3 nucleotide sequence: TGCAGTGCTAGAGGGGACAGGGGGCGATACGAGCAGTACTTC.

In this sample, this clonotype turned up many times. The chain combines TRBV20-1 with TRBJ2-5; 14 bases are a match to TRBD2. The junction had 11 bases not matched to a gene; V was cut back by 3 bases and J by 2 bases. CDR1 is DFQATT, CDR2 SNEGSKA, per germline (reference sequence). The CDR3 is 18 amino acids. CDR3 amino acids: CSASQGLAGGSGQETQYF. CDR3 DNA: TGCAGTGCTAGCCAAGGACTAGCGGGAGGTTCGGGGCAAGAGACCCAGTACTTC.

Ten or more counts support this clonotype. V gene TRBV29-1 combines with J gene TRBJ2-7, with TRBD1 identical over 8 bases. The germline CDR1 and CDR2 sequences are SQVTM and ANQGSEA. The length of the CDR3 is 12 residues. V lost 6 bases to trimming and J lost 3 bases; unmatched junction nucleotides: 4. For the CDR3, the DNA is TGCAGCGTCAAGACAGGGGACTACGAGCAGTACTTC. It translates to CSVKTGDYEQYF.

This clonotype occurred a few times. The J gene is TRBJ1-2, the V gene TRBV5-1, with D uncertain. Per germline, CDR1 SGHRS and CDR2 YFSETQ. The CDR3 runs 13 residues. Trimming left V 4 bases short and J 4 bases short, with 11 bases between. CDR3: CASSIPEVYGYTF. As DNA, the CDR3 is TGCGCCAGCAGCATCCCGGAGGTCTATGGCTACACCTTC.

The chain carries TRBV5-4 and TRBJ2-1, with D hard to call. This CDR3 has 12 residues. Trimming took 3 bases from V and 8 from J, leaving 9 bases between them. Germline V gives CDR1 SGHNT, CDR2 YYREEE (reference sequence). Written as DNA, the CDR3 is TGTGCCAGCAGCTGGGAAACCGATGAGCAGTTCTTC. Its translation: CASSWETDEQFF.